This entry describes one TCR beta chain. Its antigen is not known. Time point specified: cycle 4 day 1 (C4D1), after six to seven weeks of nivolumab. Autologous stem cell transplantation was followed by relapse in every patient, and brentuximab vedotin exposure varied. It was by magnetic negative selection that CD4+ T cells were purified from thawed PBMCs. This entry is derived from a study of PD-1 blockade in classical Hodgkin lymphoma. Study-level background: Every 2 weeks, patients got 3 mg/kg intravenous nivolumab.

Per germline, CDR1 SGHTA and CDR2 FQGNSA. The CDR3 loop spans 16 amino acids. With 3 bases clipped from V and 2 bases from J, the junction kept 10 bases outside the gene matches. Study-level findings and limits: Repertoires differed for reasons still undefined, possibly disease activity or prior therapy.

TCRdb's table, derived via immunoSEQ multiplex PCR, lists solely in-frame clones and lacks some. The profile shows about 28,000 clones, approximately 80% of them singletons. This chain connects TRBV7-2 to TRBJ2-7; 7 bases map to TRBD1. This receptor was obtained from a human donor with classical Hodgkin lymphoma. This specimen was CD4+ T cells from blood, taken before the fourth cycle of nivolumab. CDR3 nucleotide sequence: TGTGCCAGCAGCTTCGAGAAGGGACAGATAGCCTACGAGCAGTACTTC. Encoded protein: CASSFEKGQIAYEQYF. The whole variable domain, filled in from reference TRBV7-2 and TRBJ2-7, reads GAGVSQSPSNKVTEKGKDVELRCDPISGHTALYWYRQSLGQGLEFLIYFQGNSAPDKSGLPSDRFSAERTGGSVSTLTIQRTQQEDSAVYLCASSFEKGQIAYEQYFGPGTRLTVT.